The clone carrying this TCR beta chain was recorded a few times. Its specificity is unknown. TCRdb analysed the 5' RACE reads with MiXCR anew, one entry per CDR3 protein. The sample holds 580,000 or so distinct CDR3 sequences, roughly 17% seen once. This entry is derived from a study of T-cell memory formation after mild COVID-19. Study conclusions and caveats: A second wave expanding day 15 to 37 was CD4+-biased; contracting clones were balanced.

Germline lookup yields CDR1 KGHSH and CDR2 LQKENI. V was pared by 6 bases and J by 3 bases, with 6 bases of the junction left unmatched. The CDR3 loop spans 14 amino acids. Source material: PBMCs or a T cell subset sorted from them (not recorded which). The chain joins TRBV18 to TRBJ2-7; 9 positions match TRBD1. The sequence derives from an adult woman who had mild COVID-19 (a few samples of this study predate the infection). Cell type and time point are not known. CDR3 sequence (DNA): TGTGCCAGCTCGGTGGACAGGGGTTACTACGAGCAGTACTTC. It is translated as CASSVDRGYYEQYF.